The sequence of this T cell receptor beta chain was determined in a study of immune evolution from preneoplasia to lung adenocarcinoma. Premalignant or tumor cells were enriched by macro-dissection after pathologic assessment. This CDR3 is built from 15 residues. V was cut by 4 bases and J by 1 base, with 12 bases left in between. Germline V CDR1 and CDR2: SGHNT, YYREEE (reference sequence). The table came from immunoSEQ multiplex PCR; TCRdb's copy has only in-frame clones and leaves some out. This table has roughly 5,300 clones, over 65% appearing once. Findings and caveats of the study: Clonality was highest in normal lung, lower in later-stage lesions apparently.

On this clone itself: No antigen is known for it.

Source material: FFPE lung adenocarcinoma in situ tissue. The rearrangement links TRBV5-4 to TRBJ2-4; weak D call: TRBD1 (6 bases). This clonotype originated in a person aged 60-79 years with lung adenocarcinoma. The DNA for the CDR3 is TGTGCCAGCAGCCCCCAAGGACAGGCCAAAAACATTCAGTACTTC. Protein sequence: CASSPQGQAKNIQYF.